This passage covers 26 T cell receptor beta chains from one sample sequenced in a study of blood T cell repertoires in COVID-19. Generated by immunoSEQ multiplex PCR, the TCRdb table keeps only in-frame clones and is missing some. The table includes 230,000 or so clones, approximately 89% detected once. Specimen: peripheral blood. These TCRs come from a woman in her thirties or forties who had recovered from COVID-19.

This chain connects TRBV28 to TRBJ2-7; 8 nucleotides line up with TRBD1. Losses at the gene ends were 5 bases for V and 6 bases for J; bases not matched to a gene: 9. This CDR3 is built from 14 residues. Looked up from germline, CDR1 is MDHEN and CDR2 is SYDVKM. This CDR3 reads CASSPAPTGGEQYF. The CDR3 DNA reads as TGTGCCAGCAGTCCGGCCCCTACAGGGGGCGAGCAGTACTTC.

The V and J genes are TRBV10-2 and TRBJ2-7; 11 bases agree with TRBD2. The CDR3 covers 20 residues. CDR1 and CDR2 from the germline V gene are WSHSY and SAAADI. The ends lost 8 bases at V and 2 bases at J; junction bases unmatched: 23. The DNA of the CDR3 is TGCGCCAGCGTCGTGCCGGGGGGGGTTGCCGGGACTAGCGGTACCTACGAGCAGTACGTC. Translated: CASVVPGGVAGTSGTYEQYV.

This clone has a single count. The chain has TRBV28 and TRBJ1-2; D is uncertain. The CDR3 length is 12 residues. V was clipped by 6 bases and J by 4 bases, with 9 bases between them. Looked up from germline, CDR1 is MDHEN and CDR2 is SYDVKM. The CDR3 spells CASRFSSYGYTF. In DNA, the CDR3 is TGTGCCAGCAGATTCAGTTCCTATGGCTACACCTTC.

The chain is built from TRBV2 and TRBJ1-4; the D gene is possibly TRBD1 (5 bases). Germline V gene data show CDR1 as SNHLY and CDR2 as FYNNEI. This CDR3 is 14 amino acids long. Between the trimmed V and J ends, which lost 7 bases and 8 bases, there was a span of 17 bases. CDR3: CASTKGVGGEKLFF. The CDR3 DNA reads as TGTGCCAGCACCAAGGGAGTCGGGGGGGAAAAACTGTTTTTT.

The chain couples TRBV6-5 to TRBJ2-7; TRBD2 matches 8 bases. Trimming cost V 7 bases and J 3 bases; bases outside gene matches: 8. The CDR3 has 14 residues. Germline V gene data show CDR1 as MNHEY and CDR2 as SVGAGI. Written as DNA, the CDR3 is TGTGCCAGCAAAGTAAGCGGGGGATACTACGAGCAGTACGTC. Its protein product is CASKVSGGYYEQYV.

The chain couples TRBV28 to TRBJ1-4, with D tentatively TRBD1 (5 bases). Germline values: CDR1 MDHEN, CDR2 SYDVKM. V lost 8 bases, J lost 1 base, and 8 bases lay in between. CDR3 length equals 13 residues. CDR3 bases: TGTGCCAGCCTTCAGGGAACTAATGAAAAACTGTTTTTT. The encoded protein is CASLQGTNEKLFF.

This CDR3 reads CASSGVRGRETQYF. The CDR3, as DNA: TGTGCCAGCAGTGGGGTCAGGGGGCGAGAGACCCAGTACTTC. This chain joins TRBV2 and TRBJ2-5; TRBD1 agrees at 8 bases. The V segment lost 4 bases and the J segment 4 bases; nucleotides outside the gene matches: 5. CDR1 and CDR2 from the germline V gene are SNHLY and FYNNEI. The CDR3 totals 14 residues. Combining the CDR3 with reference TRBV2 and TRBJ2-5 gives the whole variable domain EPEVTQTPSHQVTQMGQEVILRCVPISNHLYFYWYRQILGQKVEFLVSFYNNEISEKSEIFDDQFSVERPDGSNFTLKIRSTKLEDSAMYFCASSGVRGRETQYFGPGTRLLVL.

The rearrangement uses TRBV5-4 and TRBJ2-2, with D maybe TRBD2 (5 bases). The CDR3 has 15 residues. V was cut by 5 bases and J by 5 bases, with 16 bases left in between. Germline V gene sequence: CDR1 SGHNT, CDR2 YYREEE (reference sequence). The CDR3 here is CASRVDGGPTGELFF. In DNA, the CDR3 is TGTGCCAGCAGGGTTGACGGCGGGCCGACCGGGGAGCTGTTTTTT.

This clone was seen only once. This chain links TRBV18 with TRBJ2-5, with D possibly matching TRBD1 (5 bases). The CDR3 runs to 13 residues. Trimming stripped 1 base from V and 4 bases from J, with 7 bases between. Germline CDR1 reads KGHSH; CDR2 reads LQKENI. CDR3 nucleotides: TGTGCCAGCTCACCACGCCAGGGAGAGACCCAGTACTTC. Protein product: CASSPRQGETQYF.

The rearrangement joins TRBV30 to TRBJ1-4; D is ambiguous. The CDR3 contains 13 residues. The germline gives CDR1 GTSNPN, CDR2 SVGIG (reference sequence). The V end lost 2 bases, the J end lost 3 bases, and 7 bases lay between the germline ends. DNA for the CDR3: TGTGCCTGGAGTTTGGGAGCTAATGAAAAACTGTTTTTT. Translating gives CAWSLGANEKLFF.

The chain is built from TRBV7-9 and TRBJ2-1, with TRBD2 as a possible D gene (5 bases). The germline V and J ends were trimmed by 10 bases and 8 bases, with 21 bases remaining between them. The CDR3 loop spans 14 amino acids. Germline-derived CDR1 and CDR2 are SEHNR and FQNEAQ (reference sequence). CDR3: CAILPRTGFYEQFF. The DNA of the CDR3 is TGTGCCATCTTACCCCGTACGGGGTTCTATGAGCAGTTCTTC.

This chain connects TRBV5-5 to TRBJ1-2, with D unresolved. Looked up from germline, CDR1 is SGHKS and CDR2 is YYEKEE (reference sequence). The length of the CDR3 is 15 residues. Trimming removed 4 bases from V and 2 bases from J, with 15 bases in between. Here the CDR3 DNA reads TGTGCCAGCAGCCCCTTTATAGTTAGCAACTATGGCTACACCTTC. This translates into CASSPFIVSNYGYTF.

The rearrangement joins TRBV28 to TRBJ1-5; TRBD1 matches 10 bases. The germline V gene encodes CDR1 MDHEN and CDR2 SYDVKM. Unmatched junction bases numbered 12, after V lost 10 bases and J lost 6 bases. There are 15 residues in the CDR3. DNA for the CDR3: TGTGCCATGAGCCCAGGACAGGGGGACACTCAGCCCCAGCATTTT. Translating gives CAMSPGQGDTQPQHF.

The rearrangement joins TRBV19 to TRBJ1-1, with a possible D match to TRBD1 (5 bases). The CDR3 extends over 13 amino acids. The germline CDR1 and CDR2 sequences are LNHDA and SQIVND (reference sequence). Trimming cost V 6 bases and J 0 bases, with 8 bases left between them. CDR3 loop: CASSKTVNTEAFF. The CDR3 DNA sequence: TGTGCCAGTAGCAAGACAGTGAACACTGAAGCTTTCTTT.

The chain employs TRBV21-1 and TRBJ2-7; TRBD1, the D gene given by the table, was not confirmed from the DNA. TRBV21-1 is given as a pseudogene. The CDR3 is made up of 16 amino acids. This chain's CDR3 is CASSTIVMTGFYEQYV. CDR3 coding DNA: TGTGCCAGCAGCACCATAGTCATGACAGGCTTCTACGAGCAGTACGTC.

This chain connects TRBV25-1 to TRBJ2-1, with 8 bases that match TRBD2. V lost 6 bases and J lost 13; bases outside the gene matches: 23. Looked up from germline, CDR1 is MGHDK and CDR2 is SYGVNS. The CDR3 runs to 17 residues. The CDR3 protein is CASSPGHGRDLAGPQFF. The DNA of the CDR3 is TGTGCCAGCAGCCCTGGACATGGGAGGGATCTAGCGGGTCCTCAGTTCTTC.

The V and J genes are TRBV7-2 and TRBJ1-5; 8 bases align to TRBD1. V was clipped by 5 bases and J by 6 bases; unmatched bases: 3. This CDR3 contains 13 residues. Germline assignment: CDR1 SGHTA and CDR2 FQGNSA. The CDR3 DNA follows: TGTGCCAGCAGCCCCCAGGGGGCTCAGCCCCAGCATTTT. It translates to CASSPQGAQPQHF.

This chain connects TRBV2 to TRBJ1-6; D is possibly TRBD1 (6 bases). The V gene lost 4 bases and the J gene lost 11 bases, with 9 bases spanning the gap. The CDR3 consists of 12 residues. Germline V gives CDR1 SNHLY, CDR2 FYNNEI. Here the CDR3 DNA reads TGTGCCAGCAGTGCACAGGGACCACCCCTCCACTTT. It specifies CASSAQGPPLHF.

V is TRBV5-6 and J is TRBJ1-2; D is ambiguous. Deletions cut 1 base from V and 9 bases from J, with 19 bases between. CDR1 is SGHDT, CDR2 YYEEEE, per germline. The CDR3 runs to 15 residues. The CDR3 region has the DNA TGTGCCAGCAGCTTGTCATTCGGCGCGGCGTCTCGCTACACCTTC. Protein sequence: CASSLSFGAASRYTF.

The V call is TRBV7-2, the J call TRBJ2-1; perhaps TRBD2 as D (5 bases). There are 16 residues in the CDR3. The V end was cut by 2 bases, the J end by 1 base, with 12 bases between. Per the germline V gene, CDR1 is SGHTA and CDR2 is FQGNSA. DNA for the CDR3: TGTGCCAGCAGCTTAAGGATGACGGGGTCCTACAATGAGCAGTTCTTC. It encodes CASSLRMTGSYNEQFF.

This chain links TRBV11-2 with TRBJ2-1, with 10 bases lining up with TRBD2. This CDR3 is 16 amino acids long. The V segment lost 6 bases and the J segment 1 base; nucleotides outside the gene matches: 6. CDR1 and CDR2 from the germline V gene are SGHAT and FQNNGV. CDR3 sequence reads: CASRILTSGSYNEQFF. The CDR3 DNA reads TGTGCCAGCAGGATCCTGACTAGCGGGTCCTACAATGAGCAGTTCTTC. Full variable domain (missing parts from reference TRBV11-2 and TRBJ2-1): EAGVAQSPRYKIIEKRQSVAFWCNPISGHATLYWYQQILGQGPKLLIQFQNNGVVDDSQLPKDRFSAERLKGVDSTLKIQPAKLEDSAVYLCASRILTSGSYNEQFFGPGTRLTVL.

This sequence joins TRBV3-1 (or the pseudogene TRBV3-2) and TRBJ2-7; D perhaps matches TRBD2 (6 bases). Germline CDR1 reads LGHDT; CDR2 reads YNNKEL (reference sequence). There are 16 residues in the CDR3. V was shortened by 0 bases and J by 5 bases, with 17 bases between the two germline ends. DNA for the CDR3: TGTGCCAGCAGCCAAGATAGGGACGGGAGAGTCCACGAGCAGTACGTC. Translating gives CASSQDRDGRVHEQYV.

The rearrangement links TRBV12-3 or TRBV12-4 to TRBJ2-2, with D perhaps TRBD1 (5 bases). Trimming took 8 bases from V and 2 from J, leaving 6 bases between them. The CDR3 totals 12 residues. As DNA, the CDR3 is TGTGCCAGCGACAGTAACACCGGGGAGCTGTTTTTT. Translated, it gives CASDSNTGELFF.

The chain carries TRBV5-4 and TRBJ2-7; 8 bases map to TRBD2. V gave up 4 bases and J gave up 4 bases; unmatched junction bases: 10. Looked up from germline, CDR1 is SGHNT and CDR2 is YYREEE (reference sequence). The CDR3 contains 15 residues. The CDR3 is CASSLGGAGEYEQYF. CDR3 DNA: TGTGCCAGCAGCCTGGGGGGAGCGGGGGAATACGAGCAGTACTTC.

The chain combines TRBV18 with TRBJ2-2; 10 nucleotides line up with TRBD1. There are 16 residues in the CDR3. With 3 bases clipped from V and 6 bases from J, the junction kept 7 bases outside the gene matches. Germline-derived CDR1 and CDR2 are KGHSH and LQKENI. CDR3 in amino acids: CASSPSMTGGAGELFF. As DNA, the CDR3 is TGTGCCAGCTCACCGTCCATGACAGGGGGCGCCGGGGAGCTGTTTTTT.

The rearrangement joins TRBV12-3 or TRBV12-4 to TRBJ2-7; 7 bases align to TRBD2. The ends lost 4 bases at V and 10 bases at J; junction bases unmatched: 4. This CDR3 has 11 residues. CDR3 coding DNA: TGTGCCAGCAGTTATGGGGGGGACCAGTACGTC. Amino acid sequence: CASSYGGDQYV.